This T cell receptor beta chain is drawn from a study of T cell responses to AZD1222 COVID-19 vaccine. Study-wide findings and caveats: Only a handful of people who got AZD1222 tested seropositive at baseline. Within unmutated variant regions lay the reported targets of nearly half of spike-specific TCRs. Clonal diversity may have been underestimated in mostly white British donors.

Clones were read by immunoSEQ multiplex PCR, and TCRdb kept only the in-frame ones, dropping some. The repertoire holds roughly 77,000 clones, with 90% as singletons. Worth noting for this clone: Its antigen is not identified.

This CDR3 has 14 amino acids. The germline CDR1 and CDR2 sequences are GTSNPN and SVGIG (reference sequence). Deletions cut 3 bases from V and 0 bases from J, with 12 bases between. The clonotype originates from an adult who received the AZD1222 COVID-19 vaccine. The sequenced sample was peripheral blood, obtained 28 days after the second AZD1222 dose. This chain joins TRBV30 and TRBJ2-7; perhaps TRBD1 as D (6 bases). The CDR3 here is CAWSQGQSSYEQYF. The CDR3 bases are TGTGCCTGGAGCCAGGGGCAGAGCTCCTACGAGCAGTACTTC.